Only a few counts were recorded for the clone carrying this T cell receptor (beta chain). Its antigen remains unknown. The data are from a study of regulatory T cells in long-lasting Graves disease. The sample's time point: persistent/refractory GD, antithyroid drugs over 5 years with positive TRAb. RNA isolated from PBMCs was used to make the TCR library. A volume of approximately 8.4 milliliters of peripheral blood was collected in EDTA tubes. For TCR beta, libraries came from iRepertoire HTBI primers and Arm-PCR of CDR3 regions. TCRdb re-analysed the multiplex PCR reads in MiXCR, keeping a single row per CDR3 protein. The sample contains a few hundred thousand distinct CDR3 sequences, about a fifth of which appear only once. Study results and limitations: Persistent patients had a count of shared public clonotypes (around 2,700) that exceeded that of new patients (around 970). Persistent Graves' patients showed a TCR diversity that was lower than that of newly diagnosed ones.

This clonotype was sampled from a female donor with Graves disease. The material sequenced was peripheral blood mononuclear cells (PBMCs), taken when the disease was refractory, from a patient treated with antithyroid drugs.

The CDR3 DNA follows: TGTGCCAGAGTCAGGACCGGGACAGGGTCCTACGAGCAGTACTTC. Its translation is CARVRTGTGSYEQYF. V usage is TRBV10-3 and J usage is TRBJ2-7; 9 bases map to TRBD1. Germline CDR1 reads ENHRY; CDR2 reads SYGVKD. J lost 1 base, V lost 10 bases, and 11 bases had no gene match. The length of the CDR3 is 15 residues.